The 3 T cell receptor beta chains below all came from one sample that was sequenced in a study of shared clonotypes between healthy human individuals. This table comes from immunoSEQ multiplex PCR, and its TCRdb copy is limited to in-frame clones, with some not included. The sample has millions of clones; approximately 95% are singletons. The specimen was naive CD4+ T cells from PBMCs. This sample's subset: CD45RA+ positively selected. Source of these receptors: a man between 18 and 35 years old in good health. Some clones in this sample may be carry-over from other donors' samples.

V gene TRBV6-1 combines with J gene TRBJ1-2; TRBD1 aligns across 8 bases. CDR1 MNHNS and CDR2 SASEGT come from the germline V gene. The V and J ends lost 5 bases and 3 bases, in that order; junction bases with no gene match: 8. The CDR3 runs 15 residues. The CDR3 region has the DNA TGTGCCAGCAGTCCCAGAGGACAGGGCCACTATGGCTACACCTTC. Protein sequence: CASSPRGQGHYGYTF.

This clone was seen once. The CDR3 loop is CASSLDYWTGGSGNTIYF. CDR3 in DNA: TGTGCCAGCAGCTTAGATTACTGGACAGGTGGCTCTGGAAACACCATATATTTT. The chain links TRBV7-2 to TRBJ1-3; 7 bases agree with TRBD1. Germline V gives CDR1 SGHTA, CDR2 FQGNSA. Trimming took 1 base from V and 0 from J; bases not matched to a gene: 9. This CDR3 has 18 residues.

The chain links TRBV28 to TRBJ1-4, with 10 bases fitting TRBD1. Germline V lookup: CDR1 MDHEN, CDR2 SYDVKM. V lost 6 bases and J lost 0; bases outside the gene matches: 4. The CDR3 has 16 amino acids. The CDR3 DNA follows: TGTGCCAGCAGCCGGGACAGGGGCGCAACTAATGAAAAACTGTTTTTT. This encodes CASSRDRGATNEKLFF.